This T cell receptor beta chain was retrieved from a study of T cell repertoires in cytomegalovirus infection (dated by TCRdb to between 2018 and 2021). Regarding the research as a whole: The peptide stimulations were aimed at well-studied HLA-B-restricted epitopes as well as recently identified HLA-C-restricted CMV epitopes, whose presentation resists viral immunomodulation. Donor HLA type was relevant to the analysis, as public TCR beta signatures indicated carriage of CMV infection together with the matching HLA type.

Reading the germline V gene (reference sequence) gives CDR1 MNHEY and CDR2 SMNVEV. The cysteine opens and the phenylalanine closes a CDR3 of 12 amino acids. The sequence is cut down to CDR3 DNA, 36 bases in frame from base 1. Reads for this sample came from an Illumina HiSeq 1500. The raw public reads went through TCRdb reprocessing: fastp at Q25, MiXCR clone calling, in-frame beta chains kept. Each CDR3 protein gets just one entry, which takes the most common genes and DNA from the rows behind it. The sample table shows around 200,000 distinct CDR3 sequences, and approximately 38% are seen once. In total, the top ten clones hold about 60% of the sample. Turning to this clonotype: Which antigen it targets is not known. The junction departs from the called germline gene at one end, perhaps through a read error.

Beyond this particular receptor, the publication reports: In both this cohort and an independent roughly 330-donor cohort, the cumulative frequency of public TCR beta family members distinguished carriers of CMV infection plus the relevant HLA type. The ex vivo response was dominated by HLA-C-restricted CMV-specific TCR beta clonotypes, and the single most frequent clonotype in two of eight donors was supplied by these HLA-C-restricted clonotypes.

The sample's treatment or condition label, decoded: in vitro stimulation with specific CMV peptide epitopes to enrich CMV-specific T cells. The TCR was taken from a human donor in good health (CMV status not recorded). Some clones in this sample may be carry-over from other donors' samples. The rearranged chain carries TRBV27 and TRBJ2-1; a weak D assignment points to TRBD1 (5 bases agree). This sample comprised CD8+ T cells from cultured PBMCs, obtained from culture after CMV antigen stimulation. The DNA sequence follows: TGTGCCAGCAGTCAAAGGGGAAATGAGCGGTTCTTC. It translates as CASSQRGNERFF.